Sequencing of this T cell receptor beta chain was carried out in a study of T cells after yellow fever vaccination (dated by TCRdb to about 2019). Regarding the complete study: The SMART-Seq v4 Ultra Low Input RNA kit was used to prepare libraries from fractions with low cell numbers. Blood was collected at multiple timepoints before and after primary and secondary immunization, and bulk PBMC replicates and cell subsets were isolated. Two healthy male donors made up the cohort, one aged 18 to 29 years and the other aged 30 to 40 years. To follow T-cell clones before and after both primary and booster YFV17D yellow fever vaccination, bulk TCR alpha and beta repertoires underwent longitudinal sequencing.

Points the paper makes about the study in general: The study included only a couple of donors, which limits how far the findings can be generalized. After the booster, most clones that had expanded after primary vaccination were detected again (nearly 97% of CD4 and around nine tenths of CD8), suggesting broad maintenance of memory. A small fraction of clonotypes showed up in both the CD4 and CD8 compartments, probably as a result of convergent recombination. Compared with the primary T-cell response, the secondary T-cell response was faster but weaker, reaching its peak on day 5 rather than on day 15. Because abundant contaminating clonotypes from the bulk population could be contained in FACS-sorted repertoires, computational filtering was required.

This clonotype was seen a few times. What this receptor recognizes is not known. One base away there is no much larger clone; base qualities are not given. The germline V gene encodes CDR1 SGHTA and CDR2 FQGNSA. From the cysteine up to the phenylalanine, the CDR3 has a length of 16 residues. CDR3 DNA is the only sequence kept; it has 48 bases, read in frame from the first base. V is cut by 4 bases and J by 1 base, and the space between the germline ends is 16 bases. The treatment or condition tag for this specimen amounts to: live attenuated yellow fever vaccine strain. At every blood-draw timepoint, two biological replicates of bulk PBMCs were collected. A standard Ficoll-Paque protocol was used to isolate PBMCs from peripheral blood. TriZol was used to extract RNA from bulk PBMCs, from CD4 and CD8 fractions, and from dextramer-positive and dextramer-negative fractions. TCR cDNA was synthesized by 5'RACE template switching, which introduced a universal primer site and unique molecular identifiers. Priming for cDNA synthesis came from both the TCR alpha and TCR beta constant segments. Two PCR steps were used to amplify libraries, with sample barcodes and sequencing adapters being added in the second step. Sequencing of the libraries was done on either Illumina HiSeq 2500 (2x100 bp) or NovaSeq (2x150 bp). Under the source paper's analysis protocol: MIGEC handled demultiplexing of reads and collapsing into UMI consensus sequences, while MiXCR performed V(D)J alignment. Vaccine-responding clonotypes were defined with edgeR using replicate PBMC samples, requiring FDR below 0.01 and a log2 fold change above 5 up to day 15. Each bulk clonotype was labeled CD4 or CD8 based on which sequenced repertoire, CD4 or CD8, contained the clonotype at higher abundance. TCRdb reprocessing: public reads trimmed at Q25 with fastp, clones called with MiXCR, in-frame beta chains kept. Records with the same CDR3 protein are collapsed into one entry carrying the most frequent genes and DNA. The V and J calls here are based on TCRdb, not the publication. Recorded for this sample are about 320,000 distinct CDR3 sequences; roughly 6.8% of them occurred a single time. The biggest ten clones account for 15% to 20% of the sample.

The rearrangement joined TRBV7-2 to TRBJ2-5; matching of 7 bases hints at TRBD2 as the D gene. The receptor was isolated from a man aged 18 to 35 who received the YFV17D yellow fever vaccine. Sequencing was performed on PBMCs, taken approximately 47 days after the first yellow fever vaccination. Here the CDR3 is given as CASSSMGAGAQETQYF. The DNA reads TGTGCCAGCAGCTCAATGGGGGCGGGGGCCCAAGAGACCCAGTACTTC.